This entry lists 14 T cell receptor beta chains sequenced from one sample in a study of T cells in Graves' hyperthyroidism and ophthalmopathy. The investigators amplified TCR beta CDR3 regions from RNA transcripts. HTBI primers were used for first-round RT-PCR of the TCR CDR3. One entry per CDR3 protein results from TCRdb running MiXCR on the multiplex PCR reads. The sample lists some 550,000 distinct CDR3 sequences, approximately 15% occurring once. Sequenced sample: blood. These TCRs come from a middle-aged woman with Graves' ophthalmopathy.

Points on this clonotype: The junction departs from germline at one end; a sequencing error may be responsible. J is TRBJ2-1 and V is TRBV20-1, with D unresolved. The CDR3 totals 13 residues. CDR1 DFQATT and CDR2 SNEGSKA come from the germline V gene (reference sequence). Here the CDR3 reads CSVRSSSYNEQFF. Written as DNA, the CDR3 is TGCAGTGTTAGAAGTTCTTCCTACAATGAGCAGTTCTTC.

This clonotype occurred a few times. The rearrangement links TRBV7-6 to TRBJ2-3; D gene ambiguous. Germline CDR1 is SGHVS and CDR2 is FNYEAQ. CDR3 length: 15 amino acids. V was clipped by 2 bases and J by 2 bases, with 11 bases between them. CDR3 sequence reads: CASSLIPGYTDTQYF. The CDR3 bases are TGTGCCAGCAGCTTAATACCCGGGTACACAGATACGCAGTATTTT.

This clonotype was counted ten times or more. The genes are TRBV7-3 and TRBJ1-2, with D tentatively TRBD1 (6 bases). This CDR3 spans 14 amino acids. V dropped 1 base and J dropped 4 bases, with 10 bases sitting between them. Per germline, CDR1 SGHTA and CDR2 FQGTGA. The DNA of the CDR3 is TGTGCCAGCAGCTTAAACAGGGATGCCTATGGCTACACCTTC. Translated: CASSLNRDAYGYTF.

J is TRBJ1-3 and V is TRBV12-3 or TRBV12-4, with D unresolved. The CDR3 has 14 amino acids. With 3 bases removed from V and 2 bases from J, the gap between germline ends came to 8 bases. The CDR3 protein is CASSFGGTGNTIYF. The CDR3 coding sequence is TGTGCCAGCAGTTTTGGAGGGACTGGAAACACCATATATTTT.

The table lists this clonotype with many counts. The chain uses TRBV2 and TRBJ1-1; D remains ambiguous. Trimming stripped 2 bases from V and 3 bases from J, with 10 bases between. Looked up from germline, CDR1 is SNHLY and CDR2 is FYNNEI. This CDR3 contains 14 residues. CDR3 nucleotides: TGTGCCAGCAGTGAACCCCGGTTGGACACTGAAGCTTTCTTT. It encodes CASSEPRLDTEAFF.

This clonotype turned up a few times. The chain links TRBV5-1 to TRBJ2-2; 12 bases agree with TRBD2. Germline V lookup: CDR1 SGHRS, CDR2 YFSETQ. V lost 9 bases and J lost 3; bases outside the gene matches: 3. The CDR3 has 14 amino acids. The CDR3 bases are TGCGCCAACCGACTAGCGGGAGACACCGGGGAGCTGTTTTTT. It translates to CANRLAGDTGELFF. Complete variable domain (other parts from reference TRBV5-1 and TRBJ2-2): KAGVTQTPRYLIKTRGQQVTLSCSPISGHRSVSWYQQTPGQGLQFLFEYFSETQRNKGNFPGRFSGRQFSNSRSEMNVSTLELGDSALYLCANRLAGDTGELFFGEGSRLTVL.

This chain links TRBV12-3 or TRBV12-4 with TRBJ2-7; D is unresolved. Trimming took off 5 bases at V and 3 bases at J, with 14 bases between the two ends. The CDR3 is 14 amino acids. The CDR3 here is CASSRLSRGYEQYF. Here the CDR3 DNA reads TGTGCCAGCAGTCGTTTATCCCGAGGCTACGAGCAGTACTTC.

This clonotype has just a few counts. The rearrangement links TRBV19 to TRBJ2-5; D remains ambiguous. This CDR3 has 14 amino acids. Germline lookup yields CDR1 LNHDA and CDR2 SQIVND (reference sequence). With 2 bases removed from V and 3 bases from J, the gap between germline ends came to 10 bases. The CDR3 bases are TGTGCCAGTAGTATAACCGGAACTAAAGAGACCCAGTACTTC. Residues: CASSITGTKETQYF.

The chain has TRBV5-1 and TRBJ2-7, with no clear D. With 1 base removed from V and 5 bases from J, the gap between germline ends came to 4 bases. Germline CDR1 SGHRS, CDR2 YFSETQ. The CDR3 sequence is 11 residues long. CDR3 loop: CASSLSDEQYF. The DNA for the CDR3 is TGCGCCAGCAGCTTGTCGGACGAGCAGTACTTC.

This clonotype was observed a few times. This chain uses TRBV2 with TRBJ2-2; 9 bases align to TRBD1. The germline V gene has CDR1 SNHLY and CDR2 FYNNEI. With 7 bases clipped from V and 5 bases from J, the junction kept 5 bases outside the gene matches. The CDR3 totals 14 residues. This CDR3 is CASMTGGETGELFF. CDR3 bases: TGTGCCAGCATGACAGGGGGAGAGACCGGGGAGCTGTTTTTT.

This clonotype occurred many times. The rearrangement links TRBV11-2 to TRBJ2-1; 7 bases map to TRBD2. The germline V gene encodes CDR1 SGHAT and CDR2 FQNNGV. This CDR3 is built from 14 residues. The ends lost 7 bases at V and 3 bases at J; junction bases unmatched: 6. The CDR3, as DNA: TGTGCCAGCACCTTCGCGGGAGACTACAATGAGCAGTTCTTC. Translating gives CASTFAGDYNEQFF.

J is TRBJ2-6 and V is TRBV3-1, with D perhaps TRBD2 (5 bases). The ends were cut back, 0 bases at V and 0 bases at J, with 12 bases in the middle. This CDR3 has 18 amino acids. Germline V gene lookup returns CDR1 LGHDT and CDR2 YNNKEL (reference sequence). Here the CDR3 DNA reads TGTGCCAGCAGCCAAGAATACGGGGTGGGCTCTGGGGCCAACGTCCTGACTTTC. Encoded protein: CASSQEYGVGSGANVLTF.

The chain uses TRBV18 and TRBJ2-7; no clear D gene. The V gene's germline CDR1 is KGHSH and CDR2 LQKENI. V was pared by 0 bases and J by 2 bases, with 8 bases between. This CDR3 is built from 14 residues. The DNA of the CDR3 is TGTGCCAGCTCACCACCGGCCCAGCCCTACGAGCAGTACTTC. Protein sequence: CASSPPAQPYEQYF.

In this sample, this clonotype turned up many times. The genes are TRBV5-5 and TRBJ1-1; no firm D call. Trimming pared 2 bases from V and 1 base from J, leaving 15 bases between. The CDR3 is 16 residues long. Germline V gives CDR1 SGHKS, CDR2 YYEKEE (reference sequence). The CDR3 loop is CASSFLAGASNTEAFF. The CDR3 bases are TGTGCCAGCAGCTTTTTGGCAGGCGCGTCGAACACTGAAGCTTTCTTT.